The next 8 T cell receptor beta chains were all read from a single sample in a study of blood T cells in healthy people across ages. Primers used in a second PCR of about 6 to 11 cycles were a sample-barcoded 5' primer and a J-beta primer mix. TCRdb re-called the 5' RACE reads with MiXCR, one entry per CDR3 protein. The sample lists 780,000 or so distinct CDR3 sequences, 50% to 65% occurring once. What was sequenced was blood. The origin of the receptors is a man aged 80 or over in good health.

This sequence joins TRBV29-1 and TRBJ2-7, with 7 bases matching TRBD1. J was trimmed by 1 base and V by 6 bases; bases with no gene match: 6. The CDR3 extends over 13 amino acids. Per the germline V gene, CDR1 is SQVTM and CDR2 is ANQGSEA. The CDR3 coding sequence is TGCAGCGTCCGAGGGGGCCCGTCCTACGAGCAGTACTTC. Translated: CSVRGGPSYEQYF.

The chain carries TRBV28 and TRBJ2-7; 9 nucleotides agree with TRBD2. Germline V lookup: CDR1 MDHEN, CDR2 SYDVKM. This CDR3 has 14 amino acids. V was clipped by 8 bases and J by 3 bases; unmatched bases: 8. The DNA of the CDR3 is TGTGCCAGCGGCCGGGCGGGAGGGAACTACGAGCAGTACTTC. It codes for CASGRAGGNYEQYF.

The rearrangement joins TRBV2 to TRBJ2-3, with 7 positions matching TRBD2. Germline trimming cut 8 bases from V and 2 bases from J; bases unmatched to any gene: 10. Germline V gives CDR1 SNHLY, CDR2 FYNNEI. The CDR3 sequence is 15 residues long. The CDR3 protein is CASRRGLSDTDTQYF. CDR3 DNA sequence: TGTGCCAGCCGGAGGGGACTAAGCGACACAGATACGCAGTATTTT.

V gene TRBV6-6 combines with J gene TRBJ2-1, with 7 bases that match TRBD1. The trim removed 8 bases at V and 4 bases at J, leaving 11 bases unmatched. There are 15 residues in the CDR3. Germline-derived CDR1 and CDR2 are MNHNY and SVGAGI (reference sequence). CDR3 nucleotide sequence: TGTGCCAGCGAAACAGGGGTTGATGATTACAATGAGCAGTTCTTC. Amino acid sequence: CASETGVDDYNEQFF.

This sequence joins TRBV10-3 and TRBJ2-5; 15 nucleotides line up with TRBD2. Germline V gene lookup returns CDR1 ENHRY and CDR2 SYGVKD. Trimming cost V 0 bases and J 11 bases; bases outside gene matches: 10. The CDR3 extends over 17 amino acids. CDR3 in amino acids: CAISESRTSGRGNEQYF. CDR3 bases: TGTGCCATCAGTGAGTCCCGGACTAGCGGGAGGGGAAATGAGCAGTACTTC.

This chain joins TRBV5-1 and TRBJ2-7, with D possibly being TRBD2 (6 bases). This CDR3 spans 13 amino acids. Germline CDR1 is SGHRS and CDR2 is YFSETQ. Between the trimmed V and J ends, which lost 6 bases and 0 bases, there was a span of 10 bases. The CDR3 reads CASTKAGSYEQYF. In nucleotides, the CDR3 is TGCGCCAGCACGAAAGCGGGCTCCTACGAGCAGTACTTC.

The chain is built from TRBV11-2 and TRBJ1-5; D gene ambiguous. This CDR3 spans 13 amino acids. Trimming removed 5 bases from V and 9 bases from J, with 14 bases in between. Germline V gene sequence: CDR1 SGHAT, CDR2 FQNNGV. The CDR3 here is CASSERRSGPQHF. CDR3 DNA sequence: TGTGCCAGCAGCGAACGACGGAGTGGGCCCCAGCATTTT.

The chain is built from TRBV1 and TRBJ2-4; TRBD2, as called in the table, went unchecked against the DNA. TRBV1 corresponds to a pseudogene. CDR3 size: 16 residues. Here the CDR3 reads CTSSQARLAGGPEQYF. CDR3 DNA sequence: TGCACCAGCAGCCAAGCAAGGCTAGCGGGAGGCCCGGAGCAGTACTTC.